The text below deals with one TCR beta chain. V lost 7 bases to trimming and J lost 4 bases; unmatched junction nucleotides: 5. The CDR3 totals 14 residues. From germline, CDR1 is SNHLY and CDR2 FYNNEI. These data belong to a study of cytotoxic CD8 clonotypes in ibrutinib-treated CLL. Generated by immunoSEQ multiplex PCR, the TCRdb table keeps only in-frame clones and is missing some. This table holds 140,000 to 150,000 clones, more than 75% found once. This clonotype was sampled from a human donor with chronic lymphocytic leukemia. The sample here was PBMCs, taken after 24 months of ibrutinib treatment. The V call is TRBV2, the J call TRBJ2-2; 8 nucleotides align to TRBD1. For the CDR3, the DNA is TGTGCCAGCATGGGGGACAGGACCACCGGGGAGCTGTTTTTT. Amino acids: CASMGDRTTGELFF.